The 22 T cell receptor beta chains in this list originate from one sample, sequenced in a study of T cell changes during pregnancy in multiple sclerosis. Here immunoSEQ multiplex PCR was the method, and the copy in TCRdb shows in-frame clones only, minus some. Of about 77,000 clones in the sample, about 88% were seen once. Specimen: peripheral blood, collected before pregnancy. The receptor source for this set is a female donor with multiple sclerosis, enrolled in a pregnancy study.

The chain's CDR3 is CASRDSTGRDTIYF. The CDR3 DNA sequence: TGCGCCAGCAGGGATTCGACAGGTCGTGACACCATATATTTT. The rearrangement links TRBV10-1 to TRBJ1-3; a possible D gene is TRBD1 (6 bases). Looked up from germline, CDR1 is WNHNN and CDR2 is SYGVQD (reference sequence). Trimming removed 6 bases from V and 8 bases from J, with 17 bases in between. CDR3 length: 14 amino acids.

This clone was observed once. The chain recombines TRBV5-1 with TRBJ2-1; the D gene is possibly TRBD1 (6 bases). CDR1 is SGHRS and CDR2 is YFSETQ in the germline V gene. This CDR3 is 14 amino acids long. V dropped 3 bases and J dropped 2 bases, with 9 bases sitting between them. For the CDR3, the DNA is TGCGCCAGCAGCTCTGGACAGACCTACAATGAGCAGTTCTTC. It is translated as CASSSGQTYNEQFF.

The V call is TRBV19, the J call TRBJ2-7, with D possibly being TRBD2 (5 bases). Looked up from germline, CDR1 is LNHDA and CDR2 is SQIVND (reference sequence). The CDR3 loop spans 14 amino acids. Trimming cost V 5 bases and J 5 bases, with 16 bases left between them. The CDR3 DNA reads TGTGCCAGTAGTGCTGGACGGACCGGGGACGAGCAGTACTTC. It encodes CASSAGRTGDEQYF.

CDR3 residues: CAISESPQAGVSGANVLTF. The CDR3 DNA sequence: TGTGCCATCAGTGAGTCCCCTCAAGCGGGGGTCTCTGGGGCCAACGTCCTGACTTTC. The chain couples TRBV10-3 to TRBJ2-6, with 8 bases fitting TRBD2. The trim removed 0 bases at V and 0 bases at J, leaving 7 bases unmatched. The CDR3 consists of 19 residues. Germline CDR1 and CDR2: ENHRY and SYGVKD.

The chain uses TRBV2 and TRBJ1-3; D is perhaps TRBD1 (5 bases). The CDR3 is made up of 14 amino acids. Germline lookup yields CDR1 SNHLY and CDR2 FYNNEI. V lost 6 bases to trimming and J lost 1 base, with 10 bases between them. The CDR3 nucleotides are TGTGCCAGCAGACAACAGGATTCTGGAAACACCATATATTTT. Its translation: CASRQQDSGNTIYF.

The V and J genes are TRBV19 and TRBJ1-2; TRBD1 might be the D (5 bases). The CDR3 loop spans 13 amino acids. Germline assignment: CDR1 LNHDA and CDR2 SQIVND (reference sequence). Trimming removed 5 bases from V and 7 bases from J, with 14 bases in between. The CDR3 loop is CASSSVGQGGYTF. DNA for the CDR3: TGTGCCAGTAGTTCCGTCGGGCAGGGTGGCTACACCTTC.

The chain has TRBV6-5 and TRBJ1-3; TRBD1 matches at 7 bases. The junction had 9 bases not matched to a gene; V was cut back by 10 bases and J by 0 bases. Germline V gene lookup returns CDR1 MNHEY and CDR2 SVGAGI. The CDR3 is 15 residues long. The CDR3 here is CATRTGLSSGNTIYF. Here the CDR3 DNA reads TGTGCCACACGGACAGGCCTTTCCTCTGGAAACACCATATATTTT.

Comments on this clone: Other DNA sequences from this sample encode an identical CDR3 as well. The rearrangement joins TRBV19 to TRBJ1-1; D perhaps matches TRBD1 (5 bases). There are 13 residues in the CDR3. Germline lookup yields CDR1 LNHDA and CDR2 SQIVND (reference sequence). V lost 6 bases and J 1 base, leaving 9 bases between the germline ends. The chain's CDR3 is CASSLQGNTEAFF. The CDR3 DNA follows: TGTGCCAGTAGCCTTCAGGGGAACACTGAAGCTTTCTTT.

J is TRBJ2-3 and V is TRBV5-4, with 9 bases matching TRBD1. The germline V gene has CDR1 SGHNT and CDR2 YYREEE (reference sequence). The V segment lost 3 bases and the J segment 4 bases; nucleotides outside the gene matches: 3. The CDR3 extends over 14 amino acids. In DNA, the CDR3 is TGTGCCAGCAGCTCACGGACAGGGGCAGATACGCAGTATTTT. It is translated as CASSSRTGADTQYF.

This clone has a single count. The chain carries TRBV19 and TRBJ1-5, with D uncertain. Germline CDR1 reads LNHDA; CDR2 reads SQIVND (reference sequence). The CDR3 spans 14 residues. The V gene lost 9 bases and the J gene lost 0 bases, with 12 bases spanning the gap. In DNA form, the CDR3 reads TGTGCCAGCAGGAAGGATTATAGCAATCAGCCCCAGCATTTT. Translating gives CASRKDYSNQPQHF.

V gene TRBV18 combines with J gene TRBJ2-1; TRBD1 agrees at 10 bases. Trimming removed 2 bases from V and 4 bases from J; junction bases left unmatched: 17. Looked up from germline, CDR1 is KGHSH and CDR2 is LQKENI. The CDR3 spans 20 residues. The CDR3 reads CASSPAMGTGEWGRYNEQFF. In nucleotides, the CDR3 is TGTGCCAGCTCACCAGCCATGGGGACAGGGGAATGGGGAAGGTACAATGAGCAGTTCTTC.

This chain joins TRBV19 and TRBJ1-1, with no clear D. The CDR3 is made up of 13 amino acids. Germline V lookup: CDR1 LNHDA, CDR2 SQIVND (reference sequence). V was shortened by 3 bases and J by 0 bases, with 5 bases between the two germline ends. CDR3 sequence (DNA): TGTGCCAGTAGTATTACGGTGAACACTGAAGCTTTCTTT. It translates to CASSITVNTEAFF.

J is TRBJ1-3 and V is TRBV4-1; D is uncertain. The CDR3 consists of 14 residues. Trimming pared 1 base from V and 0 bases from J, leaving 4 bases between. The germline V gene encodes CDR1 MGHRA and CDR2 YSYEKL. CDR3 nucleotides: TGCGCCAGCAGCCAAGGCAGCTCTGGAAACACCATATATTTT. Its translation: CASSQGSSGNTIYF.

This rearrangement joins TRBV10-3 to TRBJ1-1, with 8 bases matching TRBD1. From germline, CDR1 is ENHRY and CDR2 SYGVKD. Trimming cost V 5 bases and J 4 bases; bases outside gene matches: 6. This CDR3 comprises 14 residues. The CDR3 protein is CAISLPDRATEAFF. The DNA for the CDR3 is TGTGCCATCAGTCTACCGGACAGGGCCACTGAAGCTTTCTTT.

The chain recombines TRBV11-2 with TRBJ1-1; D remains ambiguous. The CDR3 consists of 13 residues. Trimming cost V 1 base and J 1 base, with 4 bases left between them. Germline V gene data show CDR1 as SGHAT and CDR2 as FQNNGV. The CDR3 nucleotides read TGTGCCAGCAGCTTAGGGCAGAACACTGAAGCTTTCTTT. Amino acid sequence: CASSLGQNTEAFF.

The chain recombines TRBV5-1 with TRBJ1-2, with TRBD1 matching over 8 bases. The germline CDR1 and CDR2 sequences are SGHRS and YFSETQ. Unmatched junction bases numbered 14, after V lost 4 bases and J lost 6 bases. The CDR3 extends over 16 amino acids. DNA for the CDR3: TGCGCCAGCAGCCCGAATACCGGTCAGGGGGCGGATGGCTACACCTTC. Translation: CASSPNTGQGADGYTF.

This clone has a handful of counts. V and J are TRBV5-8 and TRBJ2-7, with D possibly TRBD2 on 5 matching bases. Germline loops: CDR1 SGHTS, CDR2 YDEGEE. V gave up 5 bases and J gave up 3 bases, with 9 bases separating them. The CDR3 is made up of 12 amino acids. The CDR3 nucleotides read TGTGCCAGCAGATCAGGAGGCTACGAGCAGTACTTC. Protein: CASRSGGYEQYF.

This sequence joins TRBV4-1 and TRBJ1-1, with unresolved D. The V end lost 1 base, the J end lost 2 bases, and 5 bases lay between the germline ends. The CDR3 sequence is 13 residues long. Per germline, CDR1 MGHRA and CDR2 YSYEKL. The CDR3 DNA reads as TGCGCCAGCAGCCAAGGGACTAACACTGAAGCTTTCTTT. Amino acids: CASSQGTNTEAFF.

V gene TRBV10-3 combines with J gene TRBJ1-1; possibly TRBD1 for D (5 bases). CDR3 length equals 12 residues. The germline V and J ends were trimmed by 8 bases and 2 bases, with 9 bases remaining between them. CDR1 ENHRY and CDR2 SYGVKD come from the germline V gene. The CDR3 DNA sequence: TGTGCCATCCGAGGACAAAACACTGAAGCTTTCTTT. This gives the protein CAIRGQNTEAFF.

V usage is TRBV2 and J usage is TRBJ1-5; 9 bases map to TRBD1. Looked up from germline, CDR1 is SNHLY and CDR2 is FYNNEI. The CDR3 runs 14 residues. V was clipped by 5 bases and J by 5 bases; unmatched bases: 4. For the CDR3, the DNA is TGTGCCAGCAGTAAACAGGGGGCAGATCAGCCCCAGCATTTT. It yields the protein CASSKQGADQPQHF.

This rearrangement joins TRBV5-6 to TRBJ1-2; D is unclear. The CDR3 totals 13 residues. Germline CDR1 SGHDT, CDR2 YYEEEE. Trimming left V 4 bases short and J 1 base short, with 8 bases between. CDR3 DNA sequence: TGTGCCAGCAGCCGGAGGGTTAACTATGGCTACACCTTC. Residues: CASSRRVNYGYTF.

The chain uses TRBV5-1 and TRBJ2-7; 11 nucleotides line up with TRBD2. Germline V gene lookup returns CDR1 SGHRS and CDR2 YFSETQ. V shed 2 bases and J 6 bases; nucleotides not matched to a gene: 4. This CDR3 comprises 14 residues. CDR3 coding DNA: TGCGCCAGCAGCTTTGGGCTAGCGGGGGGCGAGCAGTACTTC. Residues: CASSFGLAGGEQYF.